The 23 T cell receptor beta chains below all came from one sample that was sequenced in a study of regulatory T cells in long-lasting Graves disease. The authors built TCR beta libraries using iRepertoire HTBI primers and Arm-PCR of CDR3 regions. TCRdb reprocessed the multiplex PCR reads via MiXCR and lists one record per CDR3 protein. The table has 360,000 or so distinct CDR3 sequences, approximately 12% seen once. Described time point: newly diagnosed GD, antithyroid drugs for less than 3 months. Isolated PBMC RNA provided the starting material for the TCR library. The same data also went into a second study, on T cells in Graves' hyperthyroidism and ophthalmopathy.

Sequenced here: peripheral blood mononuclear cells (PBMCs), sampled at new diagnosis, from a patient treated with antithyroid drugs. The source is a woman aged 18-29 years with Graves disease.

Ten or more counts support this clonotype. The J gene is TRBJ1-1, the V gene TRBV15; D is perhaps TRBD1 (6 bases). Looked up from germline, CDR1 is LNHNV and CDR2 is YYDKDF (reference sequence). The ends were cut back, 5 bases at V and 1 base at J, with 17 bases in the middle. This CDR3 has 16 amino acids. The CDR3 is CATSRKRGWGNTEAFF. CDR3 in DNA: TGTGCCACCAGCCGTAAGAGGGGGTGGGGGAACACTGAAGCTTTCTTT. Supplemented by reference TRBV15 and TRBJ1-1, the full variable domain reads DAMVIQNPRYQVTQFGKPVTLSCSQTLNHNVMYWYQQKSSQAPKLLFHYYDKDFNNEADTPDNFQSRRPNTSFCFLDIRSPGLGDTAMYLCATSRKRGWGNTEAFFGQGTRLTVV.

There are a few counts of this clonotype. V is TRBV6-1 and J is TRBJ2-5, with D perhaps assigned TRBD1 or TRBD2 (5 bases each). Trimming took off 6 bases at V and 9 bases at J, with 20 bases between the two ends. This CDR3 comprises 14 residues. Germline assignment: CDR1 MNHNS and CDR2 SASEGT. The CDR3 protein is CASRAPGPKGAQYF. As DNA, the CDR3 is TGTGCCAGCAGGGCCCCGGGGCCAAAAGGGGCCCAGTACTTC.

This clonotype has only a few counts. The chain is built from TRBV9 and TRBJ2-1; 9 bases are shared with TRBD2. This CDR3 is 17 amino acids long. V lost 6 bases to trimming and J lost 4 bases; unmatched junction nucleotides: 14. Looked up from germline, CDR1 is SGDLS and CDR2 is YYNGEE. This chain's CDR3 is CASTRLSGSPPYNEQFF. DNA of the CDR3: TGTGCCAGCACCCGCCTTAGCGGGAGTCCACCATACAATGAGCAGTTCTTC.

This clonotype turned up a few times. V gene TRBV10-3 combines with J gene TRBJ2-2; TRBD2 aligns across 13 bases. The CDR3 sequence is 16 residues long. The J segment lost 6 bases and the V segment lost 4 bases, leaving 5 bases of the junction unmatched. The germline gives CDR1 ENHRY, CDR2 SYGVKD. CDR3 residues: CAISGGLAGAAGELFF. The CDR3 DNA reads as TGTGCCATCAGTGGAGGACTAGCGGGAGCTGCCGGGGAGCTGTTTTTT.

There are many counts of this clonotype. The chain links TRBV24-1 to TRBJ1-1; no clear D. Germline-derived CDR1 and CDR2 are KGHDR and SFDVKD. The V end lost 4 bases, the J end lost 5 bases, and 16 bases lay between the germline ends. This CDR3 is 15 amino acids long. The chain's CDR3 is CATSDPSRTGTEAFF. CDR3 coding DNA: TGTGCCACCAGTGACCCCTCACGGACGGGGACTGAAGCTTTCTTT.

This clonotype was observed many times. This rearrangement joins TRBV12-3 or TRBV12-4 to TRBJ1-2; 8 positions agree with TRBD1. This CDR3 is 11 amino acids long. The ends lost 6 bases at V and 6 bases at J; junction bases unmatched: 0. CDR3 bases: TGTGCCAGCAGCAGGGGGCATGGCTACACCTTC. Translation gives CASSRGHGYTF.

This clonotype was seen many times. The chain joins TRBV28 to TRBJ2-1; 10 bases line up with TRBD1. Germline V gene sequence: CDR1 MDHEN, CDR2 SYDVKM. The CDR3 length is 15 residues. The trim removed 6 bases at V and 8 bases at J, leaving 10 bases unmatched. As DNA, the CDR3 is TGTGCCAGCAGCAGCGACAGGGGGCATCCCGATGAGCAGTTCTTC. It specifies CASSSDRGHPDEQFF.

This clonotype was recorded many times. The chain links TRBV6-1 to TRBJ2-7; 15 bases are a match to TRBD2. Germline CDR1 MNHNS, CDR2 SASEGT. The CDR3 is 17 residues long. V gave up 5 bases and J gave up 4 bases; unmatched junction bases: 9. The CDR3 DNA reads TGTGCCAGCAGTCCCGGACTAGCGGGAGGGCCTATATACGAGCAGTACTTC. Its protein product is CASSPGLAGGPIYEQYF.

In this sample, this clonotype turned up many times. The chain has TRBV7-2 and TRBJ1-5, with a tentative D call TRBD1 (5 bases). The length of the CDR3 is 17 residues. Germline assignment: CDR1 SGHTA and CDR2 FQGNSA. V was pared by 4 bases and J by 1 base, with 17 bases between. The DNA of the CDR3 is TGTGCCAGCAGCTCGATCCCGGGACCCTCCAGCAATCAGCCCCAGCATTTT. Protein sequence: CASSSIPGPSSNQPQHF. The full variable domain, with the rest looked up from reference TRBV7-2 and TRBJ1-5, is GAGVSQSPSNKVTEKGKDVELRCDPISGHTALYWYRQSLGQGLEFLIYFQGNSAPDKSGLPSDRFSAERTGGSVSTLTIQRTQQEDSAVYLCASSSIPGPSSNQPQHFGDGTRLSIL.

In its sample, this clonotype was seen many times. This chain uses TRBV12-3 or TRBV12-4 with TRBJ2-7; 10 bases line up with TRBD2. This CDR3 has 14 residues. V was clipped by 5 bases and J by 2 bases; unmatched bases: 3. The CDR3 loop is CASSQAGGPYEQYF. The CDR3 DNA follows: TGTGCCAGCAGTCAAGCGGGAGGGCCCTACGAGCAGTACTTC.

This clonotype was detected ten times or more. The V call is TRBV15, the J call TRBJ2-1; weak D call: TRBD2 (6 bases). The germline V and J ends were trimmed by 2 bases and 3 bases, with 17 bases remaining between them. From germline, CDR1 is LNHNV and CDR2 YYDKDF (reference sequence). The CDR3 runs 17 residues. In DNA form, the CDR3 reads TGTGCCACCAGCAGATCGACCCCGGGGACTGTCTACAATGAGCAGTTCTTC. It codes for CATSRSTPGTVYNEQFF.

CDR3 nucleotides: TGCAGTGCTGGGCCTCCCATAGCCTGGGAGACCCAGTACTTC. It is translated as CSAGPPIAWETQYF. The genes are TRBV20-1 and TRBJ2-5; D is undetermined. V gave up 5 bases and J gave up 5 bases, with 18 bases separating them. CDR3 length equals 14 residues. The germline V gene has CDR1 DFQATT and CDR2 SNEGSKA (reference sequence).

This clonotype turned up a few times. The rearrangement links TRBV27 to TRBJ1-1, with TRBD1 matching 9 bases. This CDR3 comprises 15 residues. V lost 8 bases to trimming and J lost 3 bases; unmatched junction nucleotides: 10. Germline CDR1 and CDR2: MNHEY and SMNVEV (reference sequence). CDR3 coding DNA: TGTGCCAGCTGGGGTTTCGGACAGGGGTACACTGAAGCTTTCTTT. Protein sequence: CASWGFGQGYTEAFF.

In this sample, this clonotype turned up many times. The V and J genes are TRBV28 and TRBJ1-1; TRBD1 aligns across 11 bases. V was clipped by 8 bases and J by 4 bases; unmatched bases: 12. This CDR3 is 16 amino acids long. Germline V lookup: CDR1 MDHEN, CDR2 SYDVKM. In DNA, the CDR3 is TGTGCCAGCGTGATTCGAACCGGGACAGGGGGCACTGAAGCTTTCTTT. Translating gives CASVIRTGTGGTEAFF. Looking up the rest from reference TRBV28 and TRBJ1-1 gives the full variable domain: DVKVTQSSRYLVKRTGEKVFLECVQDMDHENMFWYRQDPGLGLRLIYFSYDVKMKEKGDIPEGYSVSREKKERFSLILESASTNQTSMYLCASVIRTGTGGTEAFFGQGTRLTVV.

This clonotype was seen only a few times. In DNA, the CDR3 is TGTGCCAGCAGCCAAGAGGGACGGGGGGGCCTGGAGACCCAGTACTTC. As protein: CASSQEGRGGLETQYF. The chain recombines TRBV4-2 with TRBJ2-5; TRBD2 agrees at 8 bases. The CDR3 contains 16 residues. Germline CDR1 reads LGHNA; CDR2 reads YNFKEQ. V dropped 0 bases and J dropped 5; count of bases not matched to a gene: 8.

This clonotype was counted many times. V usage is TRBV6-1 and J usage is TRBJ2-2; D remains ambiguous. Trimming took off 10 bases at V and 3 bases at J, with 15 bases between the two ends. The CDR3 is 14 residues long. Per germline, CDR1 MNHNS and CDR2 SASEGT. The CDR3 region has the DNA TGTGCCACTACAACCCCATTAGACACCGGGGAGCTGTTTTTT. This translates into CATTTPLDTGELFF.

This clonotype appeared many times. V usage is TRBV19 and J usage is TRBJ2-3; D possibly corresponds to TRBD1 (6 bases). The V gene's germline CDR1 is LNHDA and CDR2 SQIVND (reference sequence). CDR3 length equals 16 residues. V was trimmed by 2 bases and J by 3 bases, leaving 15 bases between them. The DNA for the CDR3 is TGTGCCAGTAGTATACTTGGTCAGGGGCCGACAGATACGCAGTATTTT. This translates into CASSILGQGPTDTQYF.

In this sample, this clonotype turned up many times. The chain uses TRBV2 and TRBJ2-1; D is undetermined. Trimming took 5 bases from V and 4 from J, leaving 9 bases between them. CDR3 length: 13 amino acids. Per the germline V gene, CDR1 is SNHLY and CDR2 is FYNNEI. CDR3 in DNA: TGTGCCAGCAGTAAGGACGGGTACAATGAGCAGTTCTTC. Amino acids: CASSKDGYNEQFF.

The table lists this clonotype with many counts. CDR3 amino acids: CASRSDRGLYGYTF. The CDR3 DNA reads as TGTGCCAGCAGGTCGGACAGGGGACTCTATGGCTACACCTTC. V usage is TRBV12-3 or TRBV12-4 and J usage is TRBJ1-2; 9 nucleotides line up with TRBD1. The CDR3 extends over 14 amino acids. Unmatched junction bases numbered 6, after V lost 6 bases and J lost 4 bases.

This clonotype was recorded many times. The rearrangement links TRBV20-1 to TRBJ2-1; TRBD2 matches at 8 bases. The V gene end was trimmed by 0 bases and the J gene end by 6 bases; junction bases not matched to a gene: 10. This CDR3 region has 16 residues. CDR1 DFQATT and CDR2 SNEGSKA come from the germline V gene (reference sequence). CDR3 amino acids: CSARESTSGIGNEQFF. In DNA form, the CDR3 reads TGCAGTGCTAGAGAGTCCACTAGCGGAATAGGCAATGAGCAGTTCTTC.

This clonotype was counted many times. The CDR3 DNA sequence: TGTGCCAGCAGCAACCGGGACAGGGGCACCTACAATGAGCAGTTCTTC. The encoded protein is CASSNRDRGTYNEQFF. J is TRBJ2-1 and V is TRBV7-6, with 10 bases identical to TRBD1. V was clipped by 5 bases and J by 2 bases; unmatched bases: 6. The germline CDR1 and CDR2 sequences are SGHVS and FNYEAQ. The CDR3 length is 16 residues.

The sample holds many counts of this clonotype. This sequence joins TRBV28 and TRBJ2-2; 8 positions match TRBD1. Germline CDR1 and CDR2: MDHEN and SYDVKM. The CDR3 runs 15 residues. Germline trimming cut 4 bases from V and 4 bases from J; bases unmatched to any gene: 5. DNA for the CDR3: TGTGCCAGCAGTTCCCTAGACAGGGGCACCGGGGAGCTGTTTTTT. It is translated as CASSSLDRGTGELFF.

This clonotype was observed at least ten times. The chain has TRBV7-3 and TRBJ2-3; 8 bases are shared with TRBD1. Germline-derived CDR1 and CDR2 are SGHTA and FQGTGA. This CDR3 comprises 13 residues. With V trimmed by 4 bases and J by 4 bases, 1 base remained unmatched. The DNA for the CDR3 is TGTGCCAGCAGCTCGACAGGGGCAGATACGCAGTATTTT. This gives the protein CASSSTGADTQYF.